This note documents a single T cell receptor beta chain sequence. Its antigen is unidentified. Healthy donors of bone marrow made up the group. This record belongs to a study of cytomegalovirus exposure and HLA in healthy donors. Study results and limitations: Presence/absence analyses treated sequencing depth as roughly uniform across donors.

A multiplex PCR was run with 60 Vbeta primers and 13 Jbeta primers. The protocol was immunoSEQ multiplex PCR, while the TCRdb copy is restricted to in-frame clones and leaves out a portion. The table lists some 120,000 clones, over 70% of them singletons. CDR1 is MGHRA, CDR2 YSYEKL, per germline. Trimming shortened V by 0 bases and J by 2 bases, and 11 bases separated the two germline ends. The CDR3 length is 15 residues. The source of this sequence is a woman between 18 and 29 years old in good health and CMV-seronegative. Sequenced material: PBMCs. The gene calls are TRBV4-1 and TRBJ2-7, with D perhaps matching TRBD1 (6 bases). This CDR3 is CASSQDIWDTYEQYF. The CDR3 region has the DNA TGCGCCAGCAGCCAAGACATTTGGGACACCTACGAGCAGTACTTC.